The present entry profiles one TCR beta chain with its context. What it binds is unknown. This entry belongs to a study of blood T cells in healthy people across ages. General study results and limits: Donor CMV status, an unknown factor, possibly confounded changes in expanded clonotypes. Older age went with lower TCR beta diversity per million T cells, in a roughly linear way.

Alongside a J-beta primer mix, a sample-barcoded 5' primer served in a second PCR lasting about 7 to 11 cycles. TCRdb used MiXCR to reprocess the 5' RACE reads, holding one entry per CDR3 protein. The table records around 800,000 distinct CDR3 sequences, more than 35% of them present only once. Germline V gives CDR1 LGHNA, CDR2 YNFKEQ. The ends were cut back, 3 bases at V and 4 bases at J, with 19 bases in the middle. This CDR3 is built from 17 residues. This clonotype was sampled from a man at least 80 years old in good health. What was sequenced was blood. The chain is built from TRBV4-2 and TRBJ2-1, with D possibly matching TRBD1 (6 bases). DNA of the CDR3: TGTGCCAGCAGCCATCGCCACAGGGCAGAGTCATACAATGAGCAGTTCTTC. Its protein product is CASSHRHRAESYNEQFF.